The count of the clone carrying this TCR beta chain is one. Its target is not known. The data are from a study of shared clonotypes between healthy human individuals. Study observations and caveats: It was the non-shared clonotypes that had lower generation probabilities than clonotypes shared by all four donors. Approximately 5% was the fraction of naive CD4 clonotypes found shared across four donors.

In germline, CDR1 is SGHTA, CDR2 FQGNSA. This CDR3 has 17 amino acids. The J segment lost 1 base and the V segment lost 5 bases, leaving 10 bases of the junction unmatched. A CD45RA-negative memory subset and a CD45RA+ naive subset were separated from the CD4+ cells. Original methodology: Owing to the provision of junction-only sequences devoid of quality scores by immunoSEQ, filtering differed. Libraries were prepared by immunoSEQ multiplex PCR; TCRdb keeps only in-frame clonotypes and omits some of them. The D gene and trimming were derived from the DNA, and the V and J assignments and clone size from that table. Here the sample spans some 500,000 clones, around 96% being singletons.

What was sequenced was naive CD4+ T cells sorted from blood. As to subset: CD45RA+ positively selected. The rearrangement links TRBV7-2 to TRBJ2-7, with 11 bases matching TRBD2. This TCR was sampled from a woman aged 25-40 years in good health. For the CDR3, the DNA is TGTGCCAGCAGCCCTCGTTGGACTAGCGGGCTATCCTACGAGCAGTACTTC. Translating it yields CASSPRWTSGLSYEQYF.